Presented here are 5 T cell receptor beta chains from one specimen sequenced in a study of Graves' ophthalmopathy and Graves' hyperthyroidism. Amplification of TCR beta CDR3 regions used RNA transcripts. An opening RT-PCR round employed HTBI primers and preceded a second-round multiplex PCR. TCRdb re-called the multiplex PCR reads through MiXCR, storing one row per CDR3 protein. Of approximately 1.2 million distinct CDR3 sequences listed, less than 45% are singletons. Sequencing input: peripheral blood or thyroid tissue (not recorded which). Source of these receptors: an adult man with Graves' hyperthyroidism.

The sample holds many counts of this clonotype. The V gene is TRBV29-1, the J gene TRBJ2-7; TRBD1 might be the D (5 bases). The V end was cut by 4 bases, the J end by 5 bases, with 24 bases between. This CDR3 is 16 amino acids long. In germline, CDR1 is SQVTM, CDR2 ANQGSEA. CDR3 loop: CSVARSSDSLRDEQYF. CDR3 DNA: TGCAGCGTTGCCCGGTCCTCAGACAGCCTAAGAGACGAGCAGTACTTC.

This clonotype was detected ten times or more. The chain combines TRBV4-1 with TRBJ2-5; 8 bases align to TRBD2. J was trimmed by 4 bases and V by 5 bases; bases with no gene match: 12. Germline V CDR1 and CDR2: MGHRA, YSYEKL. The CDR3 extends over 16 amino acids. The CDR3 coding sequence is TGCGCCAGCAGCATCTGGACAGCGGGGGAAGGAGAGACCCAGTACTTC. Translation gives CASSIWTAGEGETQYF.

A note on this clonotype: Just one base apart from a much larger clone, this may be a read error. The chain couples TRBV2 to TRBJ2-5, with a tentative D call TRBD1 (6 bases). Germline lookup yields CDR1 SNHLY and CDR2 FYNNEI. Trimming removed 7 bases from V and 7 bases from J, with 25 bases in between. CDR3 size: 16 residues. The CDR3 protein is CASTPAGAGIIGTQYF. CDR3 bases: TGTGCCAGCACCCCAGCAGGGGCAGGGATAATCGGGACCCAGTACTTC.

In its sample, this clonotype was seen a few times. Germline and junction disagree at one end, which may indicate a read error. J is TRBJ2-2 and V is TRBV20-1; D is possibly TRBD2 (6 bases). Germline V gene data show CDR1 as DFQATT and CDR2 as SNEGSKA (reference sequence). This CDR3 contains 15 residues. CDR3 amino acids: CSAGDHGRDTGELFF. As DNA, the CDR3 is TGCAGTGCTGGAGATCACGGGAGAGACACCGGGGAGCTGTTTTTT.

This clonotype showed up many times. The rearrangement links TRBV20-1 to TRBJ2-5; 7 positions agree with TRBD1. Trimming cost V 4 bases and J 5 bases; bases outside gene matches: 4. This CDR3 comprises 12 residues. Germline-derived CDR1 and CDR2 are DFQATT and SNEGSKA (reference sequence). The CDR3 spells CSATGQRETQYF. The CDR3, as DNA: TGCAGTGCTACGGGACAGAGGGAGACCCAGTACTTC.